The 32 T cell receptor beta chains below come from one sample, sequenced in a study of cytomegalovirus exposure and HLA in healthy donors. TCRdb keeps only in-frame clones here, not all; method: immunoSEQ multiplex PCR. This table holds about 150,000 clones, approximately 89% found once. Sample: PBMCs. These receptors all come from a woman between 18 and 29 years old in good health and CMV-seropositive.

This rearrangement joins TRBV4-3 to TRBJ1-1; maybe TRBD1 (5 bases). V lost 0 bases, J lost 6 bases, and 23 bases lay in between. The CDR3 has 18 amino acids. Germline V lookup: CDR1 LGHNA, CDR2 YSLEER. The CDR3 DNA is TGCGCCAGCAGCCAAGATCCCGACGGGGGGGTCTTCGTCCCTGAAGCTTTCTTT. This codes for CASSQDPDGGVFVPEAFF.

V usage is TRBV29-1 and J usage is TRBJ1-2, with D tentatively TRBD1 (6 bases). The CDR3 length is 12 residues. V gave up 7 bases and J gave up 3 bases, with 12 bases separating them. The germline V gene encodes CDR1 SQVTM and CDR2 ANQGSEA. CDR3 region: CSAEPGDYGYTF. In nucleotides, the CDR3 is TGCAGCGCTGAGCCAGGGGACTATGGCTACACCTTC. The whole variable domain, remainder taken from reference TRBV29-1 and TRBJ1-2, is SAVISQKPSRDICQRGTSLTIQCQVDSQVTMMFWYRQQPGQSLTLIATANQGSEATYESGFVIDKFPISRPNLTFSTLTVSNMSPEDSSIYLCSAEPGDYGYTFGSGTRLTVV.

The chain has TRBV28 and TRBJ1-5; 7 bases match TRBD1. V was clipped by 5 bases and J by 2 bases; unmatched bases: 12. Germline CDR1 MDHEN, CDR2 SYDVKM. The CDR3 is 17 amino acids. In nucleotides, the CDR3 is TGTGCCAGCAGTCCCCCGACAGGGCTAACCGGCAATCAGCCCCAGCATTTT. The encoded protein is CASSPPTGLTGNQPQHF.

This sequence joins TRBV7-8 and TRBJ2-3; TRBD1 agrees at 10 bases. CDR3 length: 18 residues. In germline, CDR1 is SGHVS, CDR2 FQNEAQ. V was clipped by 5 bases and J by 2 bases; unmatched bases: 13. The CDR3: CASSRRLGGQGYTDTQYF. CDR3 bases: TGTGCCAGCAGCCGCAGATTAGGGGGACAGGGGTACACAGATACGCAGTATTTT.

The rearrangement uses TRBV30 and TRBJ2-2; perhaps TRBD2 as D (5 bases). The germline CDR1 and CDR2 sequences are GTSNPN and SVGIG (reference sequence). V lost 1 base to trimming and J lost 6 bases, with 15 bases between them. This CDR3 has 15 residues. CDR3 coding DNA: TGTGCCTGGAGTGACGGGGTCGAGATGGCCGGGGAGCTGTTTTTT. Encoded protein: CAWSDGVEMAGELFF.

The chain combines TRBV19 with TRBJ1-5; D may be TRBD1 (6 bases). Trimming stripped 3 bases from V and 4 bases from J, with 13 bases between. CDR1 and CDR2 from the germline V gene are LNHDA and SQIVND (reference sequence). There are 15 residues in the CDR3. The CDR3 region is CASSILQGPNQPQHF. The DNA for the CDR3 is TGTGCCAGTAGTATTCTCCAGGGGCCAAATCAGCCCCAGCATTTT.

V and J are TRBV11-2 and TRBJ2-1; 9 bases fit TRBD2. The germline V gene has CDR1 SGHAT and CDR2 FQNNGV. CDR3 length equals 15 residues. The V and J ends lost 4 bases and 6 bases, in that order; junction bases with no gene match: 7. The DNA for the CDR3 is TGTGCCAGCAGCTCTATCCCGGGACTAGCCAATGAGCAGTTCTTC. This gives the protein CASSSIPGLANEQFF.

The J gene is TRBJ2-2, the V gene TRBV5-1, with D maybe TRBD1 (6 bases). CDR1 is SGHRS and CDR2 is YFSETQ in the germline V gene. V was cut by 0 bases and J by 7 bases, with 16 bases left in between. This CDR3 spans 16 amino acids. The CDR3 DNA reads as TGCGCCAGCAGCTTGGTATACAGGGATCGATACGGGGAGCTGTTTTTT. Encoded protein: CASSLVYRDRYGELFF.

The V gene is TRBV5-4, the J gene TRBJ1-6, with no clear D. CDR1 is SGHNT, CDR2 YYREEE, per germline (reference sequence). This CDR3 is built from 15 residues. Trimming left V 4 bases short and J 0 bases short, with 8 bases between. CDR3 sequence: CASSPGSSYNSPLHF. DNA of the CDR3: TGTGCCAGCAGCCCGGGGAGCTCCTATAATTCACCCCTCCACTTT.

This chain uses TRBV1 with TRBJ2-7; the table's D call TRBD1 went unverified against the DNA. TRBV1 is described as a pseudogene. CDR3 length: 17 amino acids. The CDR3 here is CTSSPGSSPGSSYEQYF. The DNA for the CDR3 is TGCACCAGCAGCCCAGGGTCTTCACCGGGCTCCTCCTACGAGCAGTACTTC.

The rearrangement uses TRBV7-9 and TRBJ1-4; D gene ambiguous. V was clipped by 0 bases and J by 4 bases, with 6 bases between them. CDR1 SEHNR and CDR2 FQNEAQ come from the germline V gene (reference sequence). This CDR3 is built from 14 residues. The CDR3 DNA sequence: TGTGCCAGCAGCTTAGCTTCGGGTAATGAAAAACTGTTTTTT. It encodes CASSLASGNEKLFF.

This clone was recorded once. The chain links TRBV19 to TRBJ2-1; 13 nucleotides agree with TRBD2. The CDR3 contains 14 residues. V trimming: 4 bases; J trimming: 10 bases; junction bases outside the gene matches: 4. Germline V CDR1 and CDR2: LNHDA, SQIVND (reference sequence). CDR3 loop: CASSTTSGGREQFF. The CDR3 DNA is TGTGCCAGTAGTACGACTAGCGGGGGGAGGGAGCAGTTCTTC.

This CDR3 is CASSSGPAGEGEQFF. The CDR3 region has the DNA TGTGCCAGCAGCTCTGGGCCGGCGGGGGAGGGTGAGCAGTTCTTC. The genes are TRBV7-6 and TRBJ2-1; 7 bases are shared with TRBD2. CDR1 SGHVS and CDR2 FNYEAQ come from the germline V gene. The CDR3 spans 15 residues. The V gene end was trimmed by 4 bases and the J gene end by 9 bases; junction bases not matched to a gene: 12.

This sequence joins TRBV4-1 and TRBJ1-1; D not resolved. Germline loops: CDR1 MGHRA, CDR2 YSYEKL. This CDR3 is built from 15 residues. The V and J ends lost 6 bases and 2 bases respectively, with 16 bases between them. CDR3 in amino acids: CASRTRAQQNTEAFF. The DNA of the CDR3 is TGCGCCAGCAGGACTAGGGCACAGCAAAACACTGAAGCTTTCTTT.

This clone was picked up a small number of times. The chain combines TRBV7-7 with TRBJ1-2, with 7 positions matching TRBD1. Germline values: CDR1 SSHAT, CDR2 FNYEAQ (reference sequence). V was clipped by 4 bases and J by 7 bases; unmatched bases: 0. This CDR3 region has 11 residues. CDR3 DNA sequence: TGTGCCAGCAGCTACAGGGGTGGCTACACCTTC. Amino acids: CASSYRGGYTF.

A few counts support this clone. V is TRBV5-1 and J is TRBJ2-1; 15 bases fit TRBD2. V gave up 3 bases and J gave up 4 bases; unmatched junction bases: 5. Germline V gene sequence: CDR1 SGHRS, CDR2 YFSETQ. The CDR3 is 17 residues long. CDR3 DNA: TGCGCCAGCAGCTCGGGACTAGCGGGGGGCTTGTACAATGAGCAGTTCTTC. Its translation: CASSSGLAGGLYNEQFF.

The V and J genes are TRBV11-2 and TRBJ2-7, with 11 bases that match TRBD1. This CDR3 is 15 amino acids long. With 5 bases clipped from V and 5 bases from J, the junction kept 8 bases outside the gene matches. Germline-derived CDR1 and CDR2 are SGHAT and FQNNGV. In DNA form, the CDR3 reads TGTGCCAGCAGCGCCCGGGACAGGGGGTCTCACGAGCAGTACTTC. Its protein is CASSARDRGSHEQYF.

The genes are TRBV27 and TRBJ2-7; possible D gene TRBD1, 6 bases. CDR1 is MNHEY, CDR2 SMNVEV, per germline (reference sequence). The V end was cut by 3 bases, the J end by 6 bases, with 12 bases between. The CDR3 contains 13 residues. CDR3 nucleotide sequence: TGTGCCAGCAGTTTTACAGGGCCCGGCGAGCAGTACTTC. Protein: CASSFTGPGEQYF.

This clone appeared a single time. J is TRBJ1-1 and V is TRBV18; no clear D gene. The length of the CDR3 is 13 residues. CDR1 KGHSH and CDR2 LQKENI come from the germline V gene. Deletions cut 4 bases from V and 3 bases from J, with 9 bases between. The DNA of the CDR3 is TGTGCCAGCTCACTAACGAGTGACACTGAAGCTTTCTTT. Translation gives CASSLTSDTEAFF.

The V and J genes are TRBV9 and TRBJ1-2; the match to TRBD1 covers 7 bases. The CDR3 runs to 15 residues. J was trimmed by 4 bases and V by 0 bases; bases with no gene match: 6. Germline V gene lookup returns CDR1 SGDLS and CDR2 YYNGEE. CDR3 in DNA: TGTGCCAGCAGCGTAGCTTCCCAGGGGGTCTATGGCTACACCTTC. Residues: CASSVASQGVYGYTF.

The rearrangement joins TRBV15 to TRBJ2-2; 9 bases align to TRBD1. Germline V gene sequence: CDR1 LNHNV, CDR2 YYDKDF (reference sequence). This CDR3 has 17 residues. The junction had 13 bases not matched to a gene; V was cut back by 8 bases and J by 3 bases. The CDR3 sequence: CATSTGTGRKDTGELFF. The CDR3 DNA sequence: TGTGCCACCTCAACCGGGACAGGGCGGAAGGACACCGGGGAGCTGTTTTTT.

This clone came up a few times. The CDR3: CASSFQGVSNQPQHF. CDR3 DNA: TGTGCCAGCAGCTTTCAGGGGGTTAGCAATCAGCCCCAGCATTTT. The chain has TRBV7-2 and TRBJ1-5; TRBD1 agrees at 7 bases. Losses at the gene ends were 3 bases for V and 0 bases for J; bases not matched to a gene: 2. This CDR3 is built from 15 residues. Germline CDR1 SGHTA, CDR2 FQGNSA.

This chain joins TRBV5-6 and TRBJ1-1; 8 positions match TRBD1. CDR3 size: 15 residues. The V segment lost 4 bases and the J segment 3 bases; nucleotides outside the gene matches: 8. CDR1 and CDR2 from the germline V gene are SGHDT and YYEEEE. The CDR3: CASSSLDRVDTEAFF. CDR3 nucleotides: TGTGCCAGCAGCAGTCTGGACAGGGTGGACACTGAAGCTTTCTTT.

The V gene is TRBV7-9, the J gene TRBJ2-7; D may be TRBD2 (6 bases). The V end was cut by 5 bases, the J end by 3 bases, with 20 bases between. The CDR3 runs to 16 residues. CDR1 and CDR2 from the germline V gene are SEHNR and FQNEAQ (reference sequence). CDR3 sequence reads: CASSPVFRGSVYEQYF. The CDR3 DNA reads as TGTGCCAGCAGCCCCGTATTTCGGGGGTCGGTCTACGAGCAGTACTTC.

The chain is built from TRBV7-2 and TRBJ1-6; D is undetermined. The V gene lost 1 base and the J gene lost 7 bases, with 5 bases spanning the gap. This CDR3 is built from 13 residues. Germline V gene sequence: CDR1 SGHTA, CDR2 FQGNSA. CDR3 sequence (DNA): TGTGCCAGCAGCTTAGTCGGGAATTCACCCCTCCACTTT. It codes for CASSLVGNSPLHF.

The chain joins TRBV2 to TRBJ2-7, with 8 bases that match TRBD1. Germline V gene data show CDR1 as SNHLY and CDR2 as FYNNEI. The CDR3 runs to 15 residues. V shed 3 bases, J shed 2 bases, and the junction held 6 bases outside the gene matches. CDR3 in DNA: TGTGCCAGCAGTGACCAGGGGGCGACCCCCTACGAGCAGTACTTC. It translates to CASSDQGATPYEQYF. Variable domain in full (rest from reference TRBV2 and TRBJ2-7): EPEVTQTPSHQVTQMGQEVILRCVPISNHLYFYWYRQILGQKVEFLVSFYNNEISEKSEIFDDQFSVERPDGSNFTLKIRSTKLEDSAMYFCASSDQGATPYEQYFGPGTRLTVT.

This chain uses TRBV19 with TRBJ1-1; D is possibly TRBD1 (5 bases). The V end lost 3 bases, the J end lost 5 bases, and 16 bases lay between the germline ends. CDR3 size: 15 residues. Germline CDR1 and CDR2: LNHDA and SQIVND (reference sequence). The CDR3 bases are TGTGCCAGTAGTATTGGCGGCAGGGCAGGAACTGAAGCTTTCTTT. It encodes CASSIGGRAGTEAFF.

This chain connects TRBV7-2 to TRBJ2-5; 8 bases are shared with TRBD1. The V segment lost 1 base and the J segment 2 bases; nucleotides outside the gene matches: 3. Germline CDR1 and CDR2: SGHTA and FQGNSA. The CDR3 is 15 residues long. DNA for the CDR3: TGTGCCAGCAGCTTAGGGGGACAGGCACAAGAGACCCAGTACTTC. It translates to CASSLGGQAQETQYF.

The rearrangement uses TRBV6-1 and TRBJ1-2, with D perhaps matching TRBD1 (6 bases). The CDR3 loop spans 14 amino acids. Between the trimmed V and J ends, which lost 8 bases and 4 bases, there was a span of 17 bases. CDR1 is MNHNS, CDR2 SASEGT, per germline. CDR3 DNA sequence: TGTGCCAGCGCGGCAGGGGCAGGTGTCTATGGCTACACCTTC. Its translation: CASAAGAGVYGYTF.

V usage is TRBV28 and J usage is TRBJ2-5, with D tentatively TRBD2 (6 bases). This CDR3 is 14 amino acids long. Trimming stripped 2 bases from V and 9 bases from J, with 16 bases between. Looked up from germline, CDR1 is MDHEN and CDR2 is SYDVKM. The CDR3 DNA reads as TGTGCCAGCAGTTTAGAGGGGACCAGGGAGGCCCAGTACTTC. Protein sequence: CASSLEGTREAQYF.

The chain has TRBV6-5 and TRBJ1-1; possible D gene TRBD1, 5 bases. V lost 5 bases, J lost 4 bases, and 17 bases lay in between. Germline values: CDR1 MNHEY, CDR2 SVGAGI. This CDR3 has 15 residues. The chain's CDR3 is CASSTRGGAVTEAFF. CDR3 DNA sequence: TGTGCCAGCAGTACCCGAGGAGGGGCGGTCACTGAAGCTTTCTTT.

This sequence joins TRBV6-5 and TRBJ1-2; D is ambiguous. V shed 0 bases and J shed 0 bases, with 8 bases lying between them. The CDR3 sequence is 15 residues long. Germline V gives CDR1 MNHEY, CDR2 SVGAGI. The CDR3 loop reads CASSYSTPANYGYTF. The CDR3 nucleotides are TGTGCCAGCAGTTACTCTACCCCAGCTAACTATGGCTACACCTTC.